Listed here are 27 T cell receptor beta chains from one sample, sequenced in a study of T-cell reconstitution after alpha-beta-depleted transplantation in children. Unique molecular identifiers were used in preparing the TCRbeta library. One entry per CDR3 protein, called by TCRdb with MiXCR from the PCR reads. There are about 610,000 distinct CDR3 sequences in the sample; 10% occur only once, and about 4.3% lies in the top ten. The source material was PBMCs from the stem cell graft donor, sampled from the stem cell graft. These receptors were obtained from a human donor who donated a stem cell graft to a child with acute myeloid leukemia.

The J gene is TRBJ2-5, the V gene TRBV6-5, with 8 nucleotides matching TRBD2. This CDR3 has 15 amino acids. CDR1 and CDR2 (germline): MNHEY, SVGAGI. V lost 2 bases, J lost 0 bases, and 2 bases stayed unmatched. CDR3 protein: CASSYERGNQETQYF. The CDR3 region has the DNA TGTGCCAGCAGTTACGAGCGGGGGAACCAAGAGACCCAGTACTTC.

This clonotype was found many times. The rearrangement joins TRBV5-1 to TRBJ2-2; D not resolved. The CDR3 spans 14 residues. Trimming took 5 bases from V and 0 from J, leaving 8 bases between them. In germline, CDR1 is SGHRS, CDR2 YFSETQ. CDR3 DNA sequence: TGCGCCAGCAGAAGCGTCTCGAACACCGGGGAGCTGTTTTTT. This sequence encodes CASRSVSNTGELFF.

This clonotype came up many times. CDR3 coding DNA: TGCGCCTCCCGAGATGGGACTAGCGGGAACTACGAGCAGTACTTC. Amino acid sequence: CASRDGTSGNYEQYF. The gene calls are TRBV5-1 and TRBJ2-7; 13 bases line up with TRBD2. The germline CDR1 and CDR2 sequences are SGHRS and YFSETQ. The CDR3 extends over 15 amino acids. The ends lost 10 bases at V and 3 bases at J; junction bases unmatched: 10. Looking up the rest from reference TRBV5-1 and TRBJ2-7 gives the full variable domain: KAGVTQTPRYLIKTRGQQVTLSCSPISGHRSVSWYQQTPGQGLQFLFEYFSETQRNKGNFPGRFSGRQFSNSRSEMNVSTLELGDSALYLCASRDGTSGNYEQYFGPGTRLTVT.

The J gene is TRBJ2-7, the V gene TRBV5-6; D perhaps matches TRBD1 (5 bases). V lost 1 base and J lost 2, with 13 bases in between. CDR3 size: 15 residues. Germline assignment: CDR1 SGHDT and CDR2 YYEEEE. CDR3 region: CASSLPSQGPYEQYF. The CDR3 DNA sequence: TGTGCCAGCAGCTTGCCATCGCAGGGTCCCTACGAGCAGTACTTC.

This clonotype was detected ten times or more. This chain joins TRBV20-1 and TRBJ2-5; D is unresolved. The V and J ends lost 0 bases and 0 bases respectively, with 8 bases between them. The CDR3 is 14 amino acids. The V gene's germline CDR1 is DFQATT and CDR2 SNEGSKA (reference sequence). The chain's CDR3 is CSARDGRHQETQYF. In DNA form, the CDR3 reads TGCAGTGCTAGAGATGGACGACACCAAGAGACCCAGTACTTC.

The chain employs TRBV10-3 and TRBJ2-5; 11 bases match TRBD2. This CDR3 region has 15 residues. Per germline, CDR1 ENHRY and CDR2 SYGVKD. With 6 bases clipped from V and 5 bases from J, the junction kept 8 bases outside the gene matches. Here the CDR3 reads CAISEGLAGAETQYF. The CDR3 nucleotides are TGTGCCATCAGCGAAGGACTAGCGGGTGCCGAGACCCAGTACTTC.

The chain uses TRBV6-5 and TRBJ2-7; D is uncertain. V gave up 4 bases and J gave up 4 bases, with 14 bases separating them. This CDR3 is 14 amino acids long. CDR1 is MNHEY, CDR2 SVGAGI, per germline. CDR3 loop: CASSSPRPPYEQYF. The DNA of the CDR3 is TGTGCCAGCAGTTCGCCGCGGCCGCCTTACGAGCAGTACTTC.

This clonotype was recorded once. The chain uses TRBV20-1 and TRBJ1-1; D unresolved. This CDR3 contains 12 residues. Trimming cost V 2 bases and J 1 base, with 5 bases left between them. CDR1 is DFQATT, CDR2 SNEGSKA, per germline (reference sequence). The CDR3 reads CSARSANTEAFF. In DNA form, the CDR3 reads TGCAGTGCTAGATCCGCGAACACTGAAGCTTTCTTT.

This chain joins TRBV28 and TRBJ2-1; 13 positions agree with TRBD2. The CDR3 contains 20 residues. In germline, CDR1 is MDHEN, CDR2 SYDVKM. After removal of 3 bases from V and 6 bases from J, the junction contained 17 bases not matched to a gene. The CDR3 is CASSFGFSGTSGEFSNEQFF. The CDR3 region has the DNA TGTGCCAGCAGTTTTGGTTTTTCGGGGACTAGCGGGGAATTTAGCAATGAGCAGTTCTTC.

This clonotype was counted a few times. The chain joins TRBV28 to TRBJ2-7; D call uncertain. The CDR3 length is 12 residues. Trimming left V 6 bases short and J 4 bases short, with 10 bases between. From germline, CDR1 is MDHEN and CDR2 SYDVKM. The CDR3 DNA is TGTGCCAGCAGCATGGGCCTATACGAGCAGTACTTC. Encoded protein: CASSMGLYEQYF.

There are many counts of this clonotype. The chain links TRBV6-2 or TRBV6-3 to TRBJ2-4; the D is unclear. Germline CDR1 and CDR2: MNHEY and SVGEGT. With 6 bases removed from V and 0 bases from J, the gap between germline ends came to 21 bases. The CDR3 contains 18 residues. CDR3 region: CASSTLDWSFEAKNIQYF. Written as DNA, the CDR3 is TGTGCCAGCAGCACCCTTGACTGGAGTTTTGAAGCCAAAAACATTCAGTACTTC.

This rearrangement joins TRBV7-2 to TRBJ2-7; 7 nucleotides match TRBD1. V shed 3 bases and J 2 bases; nucleotides not matched to a gene: 7. This CDR3 region has 15 residues. The germline CDR1 and CDR2 sequences are SGHTA and FQGNSA. The CDR3 sequence is CASSFSGTDPYEQYF. In DNA, the CDR3 is TGTGCCAGCAGCTTCTCCGGGACAGACCCCTACGAGCAGTACTTC.

There are a few counts of this clonotype. This chain connects TRBV29-1 to TRBJ1-2, with D unclear. Germline CDR1 and CDR2: SQVTM and ANQGSEA. With 5 bases removed from V and 1 base from J, the gap between germline ends came to 8 bases. This CDR3 has 12 residues. The CDR3 spells CSVSGVNYGYTF. CDR3 bases: TGCAGCGTTTCTGGGGTTAACTATGGCTACACCTTC.

In this sample, this clonotype turned up many times. The V and J genes are TRBV4-3 and TRBJ2-7; TRBD2 matches 8 bases. The V segment lost 0 bases and the J segment 3 bases; nucleotides outside the gene matches: 7. CDR3 length: 16 amino acids. Germline V CDR1 and CDR2: LGHNA, YSLEER. CDR3 residues: CASSQDSGGRFYEQYF. The CDR3 region has the DNA TGCGCCAGCAGCCAAGATAGTGGCGGGAGGTTCTACGAGCAGTACTTC.

This clonotype was found a few times. The rearrangement joins TRBV7-3 to TRBJ2-5, with 8 bases matching TRBD1. The CDR3 sequence is 15 residues long. Trimming took 5 bases from V and 4 from J; bases not matched to a gene: 9. Germline V gene data show CDR1 as SGHTA and CDR2 as FQGTGA. CDR3 bases: TGTGCCAGCAGCCCCCGGCCAGGGGGCGGAGAGACCCAGTACTTC. The encoded protein is CASSPRPGGGETQYF. Full variable domain (missing parts from reference TRBV7-3 and TRBJ2-5): GAGVSQTPSNKVTEKGKYVELRCDPISGHTALYWYRQSLGQGPEFLIYFQGTGAADDSGLPNDRFFAVRPEGSVSTLKIQRTERGDSAVYLCASSPRPGGGETQYFGPGTRLLVL.

This clonotype was seen at least ten times. The chain couples TRBV12-3 or TRBV12-4 to TRBJ2-1; no clear D gene. The CDR3 sequence is 15 residues long. V was clipped by 1 base and J by 6 bases, with 13 bases between them. Written as DNA, the CDR3 is TGTGCCAGCAGTTTAGGCCAGCTTATACTCAATGAGCAGTTCTTC. Its translation: CASSLGQLILNEQFF.

The table lists this clonotype with many counts. The CDR3 loop is CASSSSGLEQYF. In nucleotides, the CDR3 is TGTGCCAGCAGTTCATCTGGTCTGGAGCAGTACTTC. The gene calls are TRBV6-5 and TRBJ2-7; D not certain. Per germline, CDR1 MNHEY and CDR2 SVGAGI. The CDR3 contains 12 residues. Trimming left V 4 bases short and J 7 bases short, with 11 bases between.

This clonotype has only a few counts. The chain couples TRBV18 to TRBJ2-7, with TRBD2 identical over 10 bases. From germline, CDR1 is KGHSH and CDR2 LQKENI. There are 16 residues in the CDR3. V trimming: 4 bases; J trimming: 9 bases; junction bases outside the gene matches: 15. The CDR3 loop reads CASSLLGLADTTAQYF. The CDR3 DNA follows: TGTGCCAGCTCACTCCTTGGACTAGCGGATACTACGGCGCAGTACTTC.

This clonotype came up a few times. This chain uses TRBV6-1 with TRBJ1-3; TRBD1 might be the D (5 bases). V was clipped by 6 bases and J by 0 bases, with 12 bases between them. The length of the CDR3 is 15 residues. Germline V gene lookup returns CDR1 MNHNS and CDR2 SASEGT. CDR3 in amino acids: CASRWTQFSGNTIYF. CDR3 sequence (DNA): TGTGCCAGCAGGTGGACACAGTTCTCTGGAAACACCATATATTTT.

This clonotype was detected ten times or more. The chain couples TRBV14 to TRBJ2-6; weak D call: TRBD1 (6 bases). Trimming took off 5 bases at V and 0 bases at J, with 14 bases between the two ends. This CDR3 comprises 17 residues. Germline V CDR1 and CDR2: SGHDN, FVKESK. The CDR3 reads CASSRGSGVSGANVLTF. The CDR3 bases are TGTGCCAGCAGCAGGGGGAGTGGGGTCTCTGGGGCCAACGTCCTGACTTTC.

This clonotype was picked up many times. V and J are TRBV6-5 and TRBJ2-7; 9 bases are a match to TRBD2. After removal of 8 bases from V and 0 bases from J, the junction contained 11 bases not matched to a gene. CDR1 MNHEY and CDR2 SVGAGI come from the germline V gene. The CDR3 runs to 16 residues. The CDR3 nucleotides read TGTGCCAGCGGGTTCTCTCTAGCGGGAAACTCCTACGAGCAGTACTTC. This sequence encodes CASGFSLAGNSYEQYF.

The table lists this clonotype with a few counts. In DNA form, the CDR3 reads TGTGCCAGTAGTGGAGGGACAGGGTTCAATCAGCCCCAGCATTTT. Protein: CASSGGTGFNQPQHF. The chain uses TRBV19 and TRBJ1-5, with TRBD1 matching 9 bases. The CDR3 covers 15 residues. After removal of 5 bases from V and 3 bases from J, the junction contained 5 bases not matched to a gene. CDR1 is LNHDA, CDR2 SQIVND, per germline (reference sequence).

The rearrangement joins TRBV6-2 or TRBV6-3 to TRBJ2-7; 8 bases align to TRBD2. The CDR3 is 17 residues long. CDR1 and CDR2 (germline): MNHEY, SVGEGT. V shed 8 bases, J shed 1 base, and the junction held 16 bases outside the gene matches. Here the CDR3 reads CASRPGLGFRGSYEQYF. In DNA form, the CDR3 reads TGTGCCAGCCGCCCGGGACTAGGTTTTCGGGGTTCCTACGAGCAGTACTTC.

This rearrangement joins TRBV9 to TRBJ2-3; TRBD2 matches 11 bases. The germline CDR1 and CDR2 sequences are SGDLS and YYNGEE. Trimming at V came to 0 bases and at J to 4 bases, leaving 7 bases not matched to a gene. CDR3 length: 17 amino acids. CDR3: CASSVAQLAGVADTQYF. In DNA form, the CDR3 reads TGTGCCAGCAGCGTAGCCCAACTAGCGGGAGTAGCAGATACGCAGTATTTT.

This clonotype was detected once. The chain carries TRBV5-1 and TRBJ2-5; TRBD1 or TRBD2 may be the D gene (5 bases each). The CDR3 loop spans 13 amino acids. V lost 4 bases to trimming and J lost 3 bases, with 10 bases between them. Germline V lookup: CDR1 SGHRS, CDR2 YFSETQ. The CDR3: CASSAGTEETQYF. In DNA, the CDR3 is TGCGCCAGCAGCGCCGGGACGGAAGAGACCCAGTACTTC.

The table lists this clonotype with many counts. The chain links TRBV11-2 to TRBJ2-1; weak D call: TRBD2 (5 bases). The CDR3 covers 15 residues. With 5 bases removed from V and 5 bases from J, the gap between germline ends came to 16 bases. Germline V gene data show CDR1 as SGHAT and CDR2 as FQNNGV. The CDR3 sequence is CASSLSSPGHNEQFF. The CDR3 region has the DNA TGTGCCAGCAGCCTATCTAGCCCGGGCCACAATGAGCAGTTCTTC.

This clonotype has a count of ten or more. The gene calls are TRBV27 and TRBJ1-2; tentative D call: TRBD1 (5 bases). Trimming took off 1 base at V and 6 bases at J, with 12 bases between the two ends. This CDR3 has 14 amino acids. Germline CDR1 MNHEY, CDR2 SMNVEV (reference sequence). This chain's CDR3 is CASSLYQGEDGYTF. The CDR3 coding sequence is TGTGCCAGCAGTTTATACCAGGGAGAGGATGGCTACACCTTC.